The 28 T cell receptor beta chains below were found in one sample sequenced in a study of cytomegalovirus exposure and HLA in healthy donors. Researchers ran the PCR with 60 Vbeta and 13 Jbeta primers. Measured with immunoSEQ multiplex PCR; TCRdb has only the in-frame clones, and not every one. In the table there are 88,000 or so clones, approximately 62% of which are singletons. Material for sequencing was PBMCs. Receptors originate from a male donor in good health and CMV-seropositive.

The DNA for the CDR3 is TGTGCCAGCAGTCCACTTGGGACAGGGGGCGGTGGGGAACTGTTTTTT. This sequence encodes CASSPLGTGGGGELFF. The chain combines TRBV28 with TRBJ1-4, with TRBD1 matching 12 bases. Looked up from germline, CDR1 is MDHEN and CDR2 is SYDVKM. This CDR3 comprises 16 residues. V lost 5 bases to trimming and J lost 12 bases; unmatched junction nucleotides: 13.

V is TRBV4-1 and J is TRBJ1-1, with D tentatively TRBD1 (5 bases). V lost 0 bases to trimming and J lost 4 bases, with 24 bases between them. Germline values: CDR1 MGHRA, CDR2 YSYEKL. CDR3 length: 19 amino acids. The CDR3 sequence: CASSQEVRGREARSTEAFF. CDR3 bases: TGCGCCAGCAGCCAAGAGGTGCGGGGGAGGGAGGCGAGAAGCACTGAAGCTTTCTTT.

The CDR3 reads CASSLPREDTQYF. The CDR3 nucleotides are TGTGCCAGCAGCTTACCCCGGGAAGATACGCAGTATTTT. The chain combines TRBV7-9 with TRBJ2-3; tentatively, D is TRBD2 (5 bases). The CDR3 loop spans 13 amino acids. The V end was cut by 2 bases, the J end by 5 bases, with 8 bases between. Germline values: CDR1 SEHNR, CDR2 FQNEAQ (reference sequence).

J is TRBJ1-5 and V is TRBV11-1; 7 nucleotides align to TRBD1. Germline trimming cut 4 bases from V and 7 bases from J; bases unmatched to any gene: 7. Germline V gene lookup returns CDR1 SGHAT and CDR2 FQDESV (reference sequence). The CDR3 loop spans 14 amino acids. The chain's CDR3 is CASSSTGVGQPQHF. The DNA of the CDR3 is TGTGCCAGCAGCTCTACAGGGGTAGGACAGCCCCAGCATTTT.

The V call is TRBV9, the J call TRBJ1-3; D uncertain. Germline lookup yields CDR1 SGDLS and CDR2 YYNGEE. This CDR3 comprises 12 residues. V lost 6 bases and J lost 8, with 12 bases in between. The chain's CDR3 is CASTDLRDTIYF. The CDR3 DNA follows: TGTGCCAGCACCGACCTCCGGGACACCATATATTTT.

In DNA form, the CDR3 reads TGCGCCAGCACCCCTCAGGGATCGAGCTCCTACAATGAGCAGTTCTTC. It is translated as CASTPQGSSSYNEQFF. The chain employs TRBV5-1 and TRBJ2-1; perhaps TRBD1 as D (5 bases). Germline values: CDR1 SGHRS, CDR2 YFSETQ. The CDR3 sequence is 16 residues long. The V end lost 6 bases, the J end lost 0 bases, and 16 bases lay between the germline ends.

This chain links TRBV7-9 with TRBJ1-5, with 9 bases matching TRBD1. The V and J ends lost 3 bases and 6 bases, in that order; junction bases with no gene match: 6. Germline CDR1 SEHNR, CDR2 FQNEAQ (reference sequence). CDR3 length: 15 amino acids. CDR3 region: CASSFGTGTTQPQHF. Here the CDR3 DNA reads TGTGCCAGCAGCTTTGGGACAGGGACCACTCAGCCCCAGCATTTT.

This clone turned up a few times. V and J are TRBV28 and TRBJ1-5; D gene uncertain. Germline CDR1 and CDR2: MDHEN and SYDVKM. V lost 2 bases and J lost 0, with 8 bases in between. This CDR3 has 15 residues. The CDR3 nucleotides are TGTGCCAGCAGTTTAGAGGGTGGTAGCAATCAGCCCCAGCATTTT. Translation gives CASSLEGGSNQPQHF.

The chain links TRBV6-5 to TRBJ1-2; TRBD1 is a possible D gene (5 bases). Germline V lookup: CDR1 MNHEY, CDR2 SVGAGI. Trimming took 2 bases from V and 8 from J, leaving 18 bases between them. The CDR3 totals 15 residues. CDR3 in amino acids: CASSYGSAGKDGYTF. CDR3 in DNA: TGTGCCAGCAGTTACGGGTCGGCAGGGAAGGACGGCTACACCTTC.

The V call is TRBV6-5, the J call TRBJ1-6; D is unresolved. CDR1 is MNHEY and CDR2 is SVGAGI in the germline V gene. This CDR3 comprises 12 residues. V was shortened by 2 bases and J by 8 bases, with 4 bases between the two germline ends. The CDR3 bases are TGTGCCAGCAGTTACAGCCATTCACCCCTCCACTTT. It encodes CASSYSHSPLHF.

The sample holds a few counts of this clone. J is TRBJ2-3 and V is TRBV28; 7 nucleotides align to TRBD2. Germline V gene lookup returns CDR1 MDHEN and CDR2 SYDVKM. This CDR3 is built from 14 residues. The trim removed 3 bases at V and 4 bases at J, leaving 4 bases unmatched. CDR3 DNA: TGTGCCAGCAGTTTGGCGGGGGTGGCAGATACGCAGTATTTT. Amino acid sequence: CASSLAGVADTQYF.

V and J are TRBV7-6 and TRBJ2-5; perhaps TRBD1 as D (7 bases). CDR1 SGHVS and CDR2 FNYEAQ come from the germline V gene. Trimming removed 6 bases from V and 5 bases from J, with 22 bases in between. The length of the CDR3 is 16 residues. The CDR3 protein is CASSGWRDSGPETQYF. The DNA for the CDR3 is TGTGCCAGCAGTGGATGGCGGGACAGTGGGCCCGAGACCCAGTACTTC.

A few counts support this clone. CDR3 nucleotide sequence: TGTGCCAGCAGCTCCATCCGAGGGGGTGCCGGGGCCAACGTCCTGACTTTC. Amino acid sequence: CASSSIRGGAGANVLTF. V usage is TRBV11-1 and J usage is TRBJ2-6; maybe TRBD1 (6 bases). In germline, CDR1 is SGHAT, CDR2 FQDESV (reference sequence). V lost 4 bases and J lost 4, with 17 bases in between. This CDR3 has 17 residues.

The rearrangement uses TRBV5-6 and TRBJ2-1, with 8 nucleotides matching TRBD2. In germline, CDR1 is SGHDT, CDR2 YYEEEE. This CDR3 contains 15 residues. V was pared by 0 bases and J by 5 bases, with 4 bases of the junction left unmatched. The CDR3 DNA follows: TGTGCCAGCAGCTTGGCCGTTAGCGGGAACAATGAGCAGTTCTTC. It specifies CASSLAVSGNNEQFF.

This clone has just a few counts. The chain carries TRBV30 and TRBJ2-1; 12 bases fit TRBD2. This CDR3 region has 15 residues. V shed 3 bases, J shed 7 bases, and the junction held 7 bases outside the gene matches. CDR1 GTSNPN and CDR2 SVGIG come from the germline V gene (reference sequence). CDR3: CAWSRTSGKGNEQFF. In DNA, the CDR3 is TGTGCCTGGAGCCGGACTAGCGGGAAAGGGAATGAGCAGTTCTTC.

The chain recombines TRBV2 with TRBJ1-1, with 8 bases fitting TRBD1. V shed 5 bases and J 5 bases; nucleotides not matched to a gene: 7. CDR3 size: 14 residues. Germline lookup yields CDR1 SNHLY and CDR2 FYNNEI. CDR3 region: CASSNTGGRTEAFF. The CDR3 nucleotides are TGTGCCAGCAGTAACACAGGGGGTAGGACTGAAGCTTTCTTT.

The rearrangement links TRBV25-1 to TRBJ2-1; 9 bases match TRBD2. Germline lookup yields CDR1 MGHDK and CDR2 SYGVNS. With V trimmed by 2 bases and J by 7 bases, 9 bases remained unmatched. The CDR3 consists of 16 residues. CDR3 DNA: TGTGCCAGCAGTGAAGGCGGAGCGGGAGGTAAAAATGAGCAGTTCTTC. It encodes CASSEGGAGGKNEQFF.

The chain joins TRBV5-5 to TRBJ2-7; 8 bases are a match to TRBD2. CDR1 is SGHKS, CDR2 YYEKEE, per germline (reference sequence). V gave up 0 bases and J gave up 0 bases; unmatched junction bases: 5. The length of the CDR3 is 16 residues. This CDR3 is CASSLARGGSSYEQYF. Written as DNA, the CDR3 is TGTGCCAGCAGCTTGGCCCGGGGGGGAAGCTCCTACGAGCAGTACTTC.

A note on this clone: The sample carries other DNA sequences with the same CDR3. The chain joins TRBV30 to TRBJ1-2; 7 bases map to TRBD1. The CDR3 runs 12 residues. The V gene's germline CDR1 is GTSNPN and CDR2 SVGIG (reference sequence). The V gene end was trimmed by 4 bases and the J gene end by 5 bases; junction bases not matched to a gene: 4. The CDR3: CAWTRDSYGYTF. The CDR3, as DNA: TGTGCCTGGACTCGGGACAGTTATGGCTACACCTTC.

The chain recombines TRBV19 with TRBJ2-7; 7 nucleotides match TRBD1. Germline V gene sequence: CDR1 LNHDA, CDR2 SQIVND (reference sequence). There are 14 residues in the CDR3. The trim removed 4 bases at V and 3 bases at J, leaving 6 bases unmatched. CDR3 protein: CASSTTTGLYEQYF. CDR3 sequence (DNA): TGTGCCAGTAGTACGACGACAGGGCTCTACGAGCAGTACTTC.

The chain has TRBV25-1 and TRBJ1-4, with 7 bases that match TRBD1. Losses at the gene ends were 2 bases for V and 8 bases for J; bases not matched to a gene: 5. Germline lookup yields CDR1 MGHDK and CDR2 SYGVNS. The CDR3 contains 14 residues. CDR3 DNA sequence: TGTGCCAGCAGTGAAGAGGGGACAGCCGAAAAACTGTTTTTT. This sequence encodes CASSEEGTAEKLFF.

The sample holds a few counts of this clone. The chain uses TRBV5-8 and TRBJ2-7, with 8 bases lining up with TRBD1. Losses at the gene ends were 0 bases for V and 7 bases for J; bases not matched to a gene: 9. Germline V lookup: CDR1 SGHTS, CDR2 YDEGEE. This CDR3 spans 15 amino acids. DNA for the CDR3: TGTGCCAGCAGCTTGGACGGGCAGGGGGCGCGGGAGCAGTACTTC. As protein: CASSLDGQGAREQYF.

This clone was seen a single time. The rearrangement joins TRBV7-6 to TRBJ1-1; tentatively, D is TRBD1 (6 bases). The CDR3 is 15 residues long. Trimming shortened V by 1 base and J by 4 bases, and 13 bases separated the two germline ends. From germline, CDR1 is SGHVS and CDR2 FNYEAQ. The CDR3 bases are TGTGCCAGCAGCTTAGAAAGAGGGGGTATCACTGAAGCTTTCTTT. Its translation is CASSLERGGITEAFF.

This clone occurred once. This rearrangement joins TRBV10-3 to TRBJ1-1; a weak D match, TRBD1 (6 bases). CDR3 length: 16 amino acids. CDR1 is ENHRY, CDR2 SYGVKD, per germline. Trimming cost V 4 bases and J 0 bases, with 15 bases left between them. The CDR3 loop is CAISGSGAVMNTEAFF. In DNA form, the CDR3 reads TGTGCCATCAGTGGCTCAGGGGCAGTGATGAACACTGAAGCTTTCTTT.

This clone has a handful of counts. This sequence joins TRBV7-9 and TRBJ1-1; 7 bases map to TRBD1. The CDR3 spans 13 residues. Germline-derived CDR1 and CDR2 are SEHNR and FQNEAQ (reference sequence). J gave up 4 bases and V 5 bases, and 4 bases lay outside the gene matches. CDR3 protein: CASSPQGLTEAFF. The CDR3, as DNA: TGTGCCAGCAGCCCACAGGGGCTCACTGAAGCTTTCTTT. Full variable domain (remainder filled in from reference TRBV7-9 and TRBJ1-1): DTGVSQNPRHKITKRGQNVTFRCDPISEHNRLYWYRQTLGQGPEFLTYFQNEAQLEKSRLLSDRFSAERPKGSFSTLEIQRTEQGDSAMYLCASSPQGLTEAFFGQGTRLTVV.

The chain carries TRBV5-1 and TRBJ1-2; TRBD1 is a possible D gene (5 bases). In germline, CDR1 is SGHRS, CDR2 YFSETQ. V was clipped by 3 bases and J by 5 bases, with 26 bases between them. The CDR3 has 18 residues. DNA for the CDR3: TGCGCCAGCAGCTCATCCCCCGGTGGAGGGTCGGGGGGGTATGGCTACACCTTC. Translated, it gives CASSSSPGGGSGGYGYTF.

V gene TRBV5-6 combines with J gene TRBJ2-2; D unclear. The length of the CDR3 is 14 residues. Germline lookup yields CDR1 SGHDT and CDR2 YYEEEE. Trimming removed 4 bases from V and 5 bases from J, with 12 bases in between. CDR3 sequence (DNA): TGTGCCAGCAGCCTGCACCTCCTAACCGGGGAGCTGTTTTTT. Translating it yields CASSLHLLTGELFF.

The gene calls are TRBV5-1 and TRBJ1-4, with a weak D call TRBD1 (5 bases). V was pared by 0 bases and J by 4 bases, with 13 bases between. This CDR3 spans 16 amino acids. Germline CDR1 SGHRS, CDR2 YFSETQ. This CDR3 reads CASSLGDSLGNEKLFF. In nucleotides, the CDR3 is TGCGCCAGCAGCTTGGGCGACAGCCTGGGTAATGAAAAACTGTTTTTT.